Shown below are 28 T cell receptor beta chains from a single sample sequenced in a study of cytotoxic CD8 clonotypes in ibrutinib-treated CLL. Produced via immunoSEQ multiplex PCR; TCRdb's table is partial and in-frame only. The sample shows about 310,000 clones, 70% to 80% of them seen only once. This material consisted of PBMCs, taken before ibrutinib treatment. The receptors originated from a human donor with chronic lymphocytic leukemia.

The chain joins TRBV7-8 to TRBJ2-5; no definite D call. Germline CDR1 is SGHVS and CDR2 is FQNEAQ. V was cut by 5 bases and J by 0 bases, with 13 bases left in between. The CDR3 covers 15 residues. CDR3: CASSKDILYQETQYF. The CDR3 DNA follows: TGTGCCAGCAGCAAAGACATCCTGTACCAAGAGACCCAGTACTTC.

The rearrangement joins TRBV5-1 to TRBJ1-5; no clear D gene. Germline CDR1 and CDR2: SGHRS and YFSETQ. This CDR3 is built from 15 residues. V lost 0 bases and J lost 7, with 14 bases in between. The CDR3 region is CASSLVGGMGQPQHF. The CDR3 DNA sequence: TGCGCCAGCAGCTTGGTGGGAGGGATGGGACAGCCCCAGCATTTT.

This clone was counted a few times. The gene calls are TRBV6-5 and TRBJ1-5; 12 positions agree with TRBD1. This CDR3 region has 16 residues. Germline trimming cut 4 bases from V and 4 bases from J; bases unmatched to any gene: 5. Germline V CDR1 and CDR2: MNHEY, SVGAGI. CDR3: CASSWGTGGLNQPQHF. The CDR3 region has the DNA TGTGCCAGCAGTTGGGGGACAGGGGGCTTGAATCAGCCCCAGCATTTT.

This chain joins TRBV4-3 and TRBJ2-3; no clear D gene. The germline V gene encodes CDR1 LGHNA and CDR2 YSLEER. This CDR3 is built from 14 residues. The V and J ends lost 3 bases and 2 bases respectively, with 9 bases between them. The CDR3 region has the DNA TGCGCCAGCAGCCATAGGGTCTTCACAGATACGCAGTATTTT. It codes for CASSHRVFTDTQYF.

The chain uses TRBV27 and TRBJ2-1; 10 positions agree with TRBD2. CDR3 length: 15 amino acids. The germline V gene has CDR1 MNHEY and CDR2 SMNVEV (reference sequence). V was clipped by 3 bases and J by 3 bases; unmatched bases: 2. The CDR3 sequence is CASSLLAGVYNEQFF. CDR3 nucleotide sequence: TGTGCCAGCAGTTTGCTAGCGGGAGTCTACAATGAGCAGTTCTTC.

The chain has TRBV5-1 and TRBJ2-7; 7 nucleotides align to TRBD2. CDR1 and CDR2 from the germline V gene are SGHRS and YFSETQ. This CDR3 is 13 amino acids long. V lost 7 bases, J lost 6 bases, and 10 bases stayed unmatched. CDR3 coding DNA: TGCGCCAGCGGGGTGCGGGAGCTAGGCGAGCAGTACTTC. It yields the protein CASGVRELGEQYF.

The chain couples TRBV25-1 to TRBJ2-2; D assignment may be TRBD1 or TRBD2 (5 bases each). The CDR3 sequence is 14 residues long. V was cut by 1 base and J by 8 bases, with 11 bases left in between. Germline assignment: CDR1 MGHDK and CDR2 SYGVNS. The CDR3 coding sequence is TGTGCCAGCAGTGAATTTTGGGGGAGAGGGGAGCTGTTTTTT. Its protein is CASSEFWGRGELFF.

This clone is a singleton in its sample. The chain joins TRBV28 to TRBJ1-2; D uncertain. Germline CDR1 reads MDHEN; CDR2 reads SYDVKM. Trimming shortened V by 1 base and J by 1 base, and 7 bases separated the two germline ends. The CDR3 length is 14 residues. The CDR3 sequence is CASSLFRGNYGYTF. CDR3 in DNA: TGTGCCAGCAGTTTATTTCGGGGTAACTATGGCTACACCTTC.

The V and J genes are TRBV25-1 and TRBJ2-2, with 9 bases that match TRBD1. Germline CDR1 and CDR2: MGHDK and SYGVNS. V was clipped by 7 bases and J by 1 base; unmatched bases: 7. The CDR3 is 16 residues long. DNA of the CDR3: TGTGCCAGCACTCCAAGACAGGGGGAGAACACCGGGGAGCTGTTTTTT. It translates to CASTPRQGENTGELFF.

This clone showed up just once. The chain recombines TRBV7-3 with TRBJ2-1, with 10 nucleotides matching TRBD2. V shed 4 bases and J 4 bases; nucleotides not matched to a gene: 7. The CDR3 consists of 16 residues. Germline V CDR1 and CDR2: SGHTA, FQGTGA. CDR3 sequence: CASSSNGLAEYNEQFF. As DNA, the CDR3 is TGTGCCAGCAGCTCGAACGGACTAGCGGAATACAATGAGCAGTTCTTC.

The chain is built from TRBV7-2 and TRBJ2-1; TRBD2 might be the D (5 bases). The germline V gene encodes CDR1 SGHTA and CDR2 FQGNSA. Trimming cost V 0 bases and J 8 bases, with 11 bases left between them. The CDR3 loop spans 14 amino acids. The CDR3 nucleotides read TGTGCCAGCAGCTTAGCTCCTAGCTTATATGAGCAGTTCTTC. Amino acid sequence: CASSLAPSLYEQFF.

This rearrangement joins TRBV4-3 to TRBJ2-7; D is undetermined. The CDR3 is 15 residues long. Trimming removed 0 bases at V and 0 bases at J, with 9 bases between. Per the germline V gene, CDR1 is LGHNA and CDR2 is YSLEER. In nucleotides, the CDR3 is TGCGCCAGCAGCCAAGATGGAACGGTCTCCTACGAGCAGTACTTC. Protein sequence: CASSQDGTVSYEQYF.

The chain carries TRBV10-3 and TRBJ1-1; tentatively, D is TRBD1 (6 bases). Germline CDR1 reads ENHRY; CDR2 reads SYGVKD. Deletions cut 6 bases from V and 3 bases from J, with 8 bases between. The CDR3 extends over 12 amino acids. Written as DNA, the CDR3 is TGTGCCATCAGGGGGGGCGACACTGAAGCTTTCTTT. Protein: CAIRGGDTEAFF.

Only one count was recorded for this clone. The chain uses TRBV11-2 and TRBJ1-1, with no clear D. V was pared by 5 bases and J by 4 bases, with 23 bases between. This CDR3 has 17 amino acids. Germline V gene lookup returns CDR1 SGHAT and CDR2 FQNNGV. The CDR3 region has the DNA TGTGCCAGCAGCCCAGGTTTCCGGGGTGGGGAAGGCACTGAAGCTTTCTTT. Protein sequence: CASSPGFRGGEGTEAFF.

CDR3 in amino acids: CASSLSRWQGIGGYTF. CDR3 nucleotide sequence: TGTGCCAGCAGTTTATCTCGGTGGCAGGGGATAGGGGGCTACACCTTC. V gene TRBV27 combines with J gene TRBJ1-2, with D maybe TRBD1 (6 bases). The CDR3 contains 16 residues. Trimming pared 0 bases from V and 8 bases from J, leaving 19 bases between. The germline gives CDR1 MNHEY, CDR2 SMNVEV (reference sequence).

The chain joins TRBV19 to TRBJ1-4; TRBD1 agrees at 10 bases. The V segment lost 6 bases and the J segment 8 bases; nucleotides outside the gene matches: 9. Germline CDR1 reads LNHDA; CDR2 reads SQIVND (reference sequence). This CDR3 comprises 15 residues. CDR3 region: CASSTPGTGDEKLFF. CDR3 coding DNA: TGTGCCAGTAGCACACCCGGGACAGGGGACGAAAAACTGTTTTTT.

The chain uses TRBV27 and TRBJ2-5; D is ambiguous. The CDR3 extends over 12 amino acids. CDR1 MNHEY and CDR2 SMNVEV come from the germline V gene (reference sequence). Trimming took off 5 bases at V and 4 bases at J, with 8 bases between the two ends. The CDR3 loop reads CASSPTPETQYF. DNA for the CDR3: TGTGCCAGCAGTCCTACCCCAGAGACCCAGTACTTC.

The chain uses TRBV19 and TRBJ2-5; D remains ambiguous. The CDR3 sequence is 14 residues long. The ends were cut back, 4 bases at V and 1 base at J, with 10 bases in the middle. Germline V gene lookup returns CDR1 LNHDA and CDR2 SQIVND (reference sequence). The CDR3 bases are TGTGCCAGTAGTACGTGGGCCCTCCAAGAGACCCAGTACTTC. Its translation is CASSTWALQETQYF. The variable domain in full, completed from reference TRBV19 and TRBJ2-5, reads DGGITQSPKYLFRKEGQNVTLSCEQNLNHDAMYWYRQDPGQGLRLIYYSQIVNDFQKGDIAEGYSVSREKKESFPLTVTSAQKNPTAFYLCASSTWALQETQYFGPGTRLLVL.

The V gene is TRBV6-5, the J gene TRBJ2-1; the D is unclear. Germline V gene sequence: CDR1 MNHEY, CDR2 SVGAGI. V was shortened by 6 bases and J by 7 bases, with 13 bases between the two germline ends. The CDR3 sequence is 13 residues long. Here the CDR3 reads CASRSEYDNEQFF. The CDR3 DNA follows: TGTGCCAGCAGGTCCGAGTACGATAATGAGCAGTTCTTC.

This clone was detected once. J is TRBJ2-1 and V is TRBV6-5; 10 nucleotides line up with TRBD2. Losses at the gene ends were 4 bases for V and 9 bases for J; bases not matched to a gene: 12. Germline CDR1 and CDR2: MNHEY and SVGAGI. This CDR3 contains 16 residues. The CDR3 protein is CASSSARAGGPGEQFF. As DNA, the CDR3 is TGTGCCAGCAGTTCCGCGAGAGCGGGAGGGCCGGGTGAGCAGTTCTTC.

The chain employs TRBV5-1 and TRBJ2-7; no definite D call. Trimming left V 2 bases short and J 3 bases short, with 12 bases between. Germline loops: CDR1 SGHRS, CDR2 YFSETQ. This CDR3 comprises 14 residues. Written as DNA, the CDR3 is TGCGCCAGCAGCTTTATCGGTAGAGACTACGAGCAGTACTTC. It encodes CASSFIGRDYEQYF. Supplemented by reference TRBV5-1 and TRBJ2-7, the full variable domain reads KAGVTQTPRYLIKTRGQQVTLSCSPISGHRSVSWYQQTPGQGLQFLFEYFSETQRNKGNFPGRFSGRQFSNSRSEMNVSTLELGDSALYLCASSFIGRDYEQYFGPGTRLTVT.

In nucleotides, the CDR3 is TGTGCCAGCAGCTTTGACAGGGCTACTAATGAAAAACTGTTTTTT. Protein: CASSFDRATNEKLFF. This chain connects TRBV5-4 to TRBJ1-4; 7 nucleotides line up with TRBD1. V shed 2 bases, J shed 2 bases, and the junction held 3 bases outside the gene matches. Germline V gene sequence: CDR1 SGHNT, CDR2 YYREEE (reference sequence). This CDR3 has 15 amino acids.

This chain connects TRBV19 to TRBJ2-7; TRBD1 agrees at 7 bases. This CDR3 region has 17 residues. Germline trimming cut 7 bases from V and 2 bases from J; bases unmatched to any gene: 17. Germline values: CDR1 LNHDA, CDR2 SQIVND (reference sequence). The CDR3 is CASTARGLTGATYEQYF. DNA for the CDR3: TGTGCCAGTACCGCGAGGGGGCTAACAGGGGCCACCTACGAGCAGTACTTC.

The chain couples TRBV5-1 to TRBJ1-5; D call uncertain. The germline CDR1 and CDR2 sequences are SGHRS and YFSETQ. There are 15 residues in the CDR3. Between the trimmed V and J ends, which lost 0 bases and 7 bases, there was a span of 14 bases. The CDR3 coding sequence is TGCGCCAGCAGCTTGGGAGGAGCTAACGTCCAGCCCCAGCATTTT. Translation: CASSLGGANVQPQHF.

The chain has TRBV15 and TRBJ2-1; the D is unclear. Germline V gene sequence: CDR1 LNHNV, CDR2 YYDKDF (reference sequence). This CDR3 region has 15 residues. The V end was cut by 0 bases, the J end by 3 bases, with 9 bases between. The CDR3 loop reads CATSRDQGNYNEQFF. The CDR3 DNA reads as TGTGCCACCAGCAGAGATCAAGGAAACTACAATGAGCAGTTCTTC.

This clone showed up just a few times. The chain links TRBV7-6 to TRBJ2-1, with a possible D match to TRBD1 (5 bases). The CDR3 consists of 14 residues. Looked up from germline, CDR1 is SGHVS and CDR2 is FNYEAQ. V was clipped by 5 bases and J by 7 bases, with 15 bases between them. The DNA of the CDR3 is TGTGCCAGCAGCGTGTTAGATTCAGGGAATGAGCAGTTCTTC. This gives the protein CASSVLDSGNEQFF.

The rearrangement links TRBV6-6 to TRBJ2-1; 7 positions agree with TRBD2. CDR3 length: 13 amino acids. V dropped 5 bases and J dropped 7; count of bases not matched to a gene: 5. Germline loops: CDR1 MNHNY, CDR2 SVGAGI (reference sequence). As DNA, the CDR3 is TGTGCCAGCAGTCAGACTAGCAAGAATGAGCAGTTCTTC. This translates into CASSQTSKNEQFF.

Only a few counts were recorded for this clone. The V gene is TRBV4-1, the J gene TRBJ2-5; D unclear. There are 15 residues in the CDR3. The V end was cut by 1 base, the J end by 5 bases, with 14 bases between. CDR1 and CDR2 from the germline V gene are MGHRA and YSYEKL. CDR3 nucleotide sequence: TGCGCCAGCAGCCAAGTGGTCGGAAGACGGGAGACCCAGTACTTC. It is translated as CASSQVVGRRETQYF.